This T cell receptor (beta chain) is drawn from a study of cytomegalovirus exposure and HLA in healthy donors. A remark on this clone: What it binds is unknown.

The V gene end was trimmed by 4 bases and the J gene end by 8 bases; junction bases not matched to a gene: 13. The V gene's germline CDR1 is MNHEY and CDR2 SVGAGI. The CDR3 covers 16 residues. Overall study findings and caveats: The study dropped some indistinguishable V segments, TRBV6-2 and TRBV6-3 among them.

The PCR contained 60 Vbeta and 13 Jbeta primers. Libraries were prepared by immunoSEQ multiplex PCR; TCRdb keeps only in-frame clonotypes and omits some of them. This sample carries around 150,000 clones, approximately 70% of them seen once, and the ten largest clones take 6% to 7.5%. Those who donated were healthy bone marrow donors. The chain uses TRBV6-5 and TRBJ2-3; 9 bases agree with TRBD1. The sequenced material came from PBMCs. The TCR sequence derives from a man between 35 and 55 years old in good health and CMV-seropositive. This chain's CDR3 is CASSSPGQGTLGTQYF. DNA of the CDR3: TGTGCCAGCAGTTCTCCGGGACAGGGAACCTTGGGTACGCAGTATTTT.